Listed here are 5 T cell receptor beta chains from one sample, sequenced in a study of blood T cell repertoires in COVID-19. Sequencing was performed with immunoSEQ multiplex PCR; in TCRdb, only in-frame clones are kept and a portion is missing. The table has about 98,000 clones, about 80% seen once. The sequenced sample consisted of peripheral blood. These receptors originate from a man in his sixties with acute or convalescent COVID-19.

The chain combines TRBV13 with TRBJ2-4; tentatively, D is TRBD1 (6 bases). The V gene's germline CDR1 is PRHDT and CDR2 FYEKMQ (reference sequence). The CDR3 totals 17 residues. The V end lost 2 bases, the J end lost 9 bases, and 23 bases lay between the germline ends. The CDR3 region is CASSLQTHLPGQSIQYF. For the CDR3, the DNA is TGTGCCAGCAGCTTACAAACCCACTTGCCGGGACAAAGCATTCAGTACTTC.

The rearrangement joins TRBV7-2 to TRBJ2-5; 14 bases are a match to TRBD2. The CDR3 sequence is 17 residues long. The ends lost 5 bases at V and 2 bases at J; junction bases unmatched: 7. From germline, CDR1 is SGHTA and CDR2 FQGNSA. This CDR3 is CASSTTSGGAGQETQYF. In nucleotides, the CDR3 is TGTGCCAGCAGCACGACTAGCGGGGGGGCCGGGCAAGAGACCCAGTACTTC.

This clone was observed a single time. The chain has TRBV11-3 and TRBJ2-7, with D perhaps matching TRBD1 (6 bases). Germline V gene data show CDR1 as SGHNT and CDR2 as YENEEA. This CDR3 spans 14 amino acids. V was trimmed by 2 bases and J by 3 bases, leaving 11 bases between them. The CDR3 DNA is TGTGCCAGCAGCTTACAACAGGGTGTCTACGAGCAGTACTTC. It is translated as CASSLQQGVYEQYF.

This chain connects TRBV7-9 to TRBJ1-5; weak D call: TRBD1 (5 bases). The ends were cut back, 5 bases at V and 7 bases at J, with 15 bases in the middle. The CDR3 is 14 amino acids. Germline CDR1 SEHNR, CDR2 FQNEAQ (reference sequence). CDR3 amino acids: CASSPTQGSQPQHF. The CDR3 coding sequence is TGTGCCAGCAGCCCTACCCAGGGATCCCAGCCCCAGCATTTT. The variable domain in full, with the rest retrieved from reference TRBV7-9 and TRBJ1-5, is DTGVSQNPRHKITKRGQNVTFRCDPISEHNRLYWYRQTLGQGPEFLTYFQNEAQLEKSRLLSDRFSAERPKGSFSTLEIQRTEQGDSAMYLCASSPTQGSQPQHFGDGTRLSIL.

The chain employs TRBV5-8 and TRBJ2-4; D might be TRBD1 (5 bases). Germline CDR1 is SGHTS and CDR2 is YDEGEE. There are 12 residues in the CDR3. The V and J ends lost 0 bases and 8 bases respectively, with 6 bases between them. The CDR3 coding sequence is TGTGCCAGCAGCTTGGCCAGGGACATTCAGTACTTC. Encoded protein: CASSLARDIQYF.